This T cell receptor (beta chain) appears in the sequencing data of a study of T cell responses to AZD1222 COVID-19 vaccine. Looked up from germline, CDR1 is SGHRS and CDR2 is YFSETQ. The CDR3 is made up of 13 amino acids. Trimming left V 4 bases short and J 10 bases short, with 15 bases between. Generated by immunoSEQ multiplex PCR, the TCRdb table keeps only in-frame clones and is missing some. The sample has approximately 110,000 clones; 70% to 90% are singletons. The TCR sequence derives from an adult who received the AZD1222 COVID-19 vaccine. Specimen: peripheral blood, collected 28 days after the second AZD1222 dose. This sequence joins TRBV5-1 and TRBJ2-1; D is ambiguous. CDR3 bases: TGCGCCAGCAGCCCTATCTCGGTGGGAGAGCAGTTCTTC. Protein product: CASSPISVGEQFF.